This entry concerns a single TCR beta chain. The data were produced by immunoSEQ multiplex PCR, yet TCRdb's version contains in-frame clones alone and is incomplete. The sample lists tens of thousands of clones, 80% to 90% occurring once. CDR3 length: 14 residues. V was clipped by 2 bases and J by 2 bases, with 11 bases between them. CDR1 is SGDLS and CDR2 is YYNGEE in the germline V gene. People who had autoimmune disease history or systemic immunosuppression were excluded. This sample is drawn from a study of OX40 agonist ivuxolimab in advanced cancers. This chain uses TRBV9 with TRBJ2-7; possibly TRBD1 for D (6 bases). The sequenced sample was CD4+ or CD8+ T cells sorted from blood, obtained in a trial of the OX40 agonist ivuxolimab. This TCR came from an adult with an advanced solid tumor such as melanoma, head and neck, liver or kidney cancer. The CDR3 region is CASSVGDITYEQYF. The DNA of the CDR3 is TGTGCCAGCAGCGTGGGGGACATTACCTACGAGCAGTACTTC. The entire variable domain, with the rest obtained from reference TRBV9 and TRBJ2-7, is as follows: DSGVTQTPKHLITATGQRVTLRCSPRSGDLSVYWYQQSLDQGLQFLIQYYNGEERAKGNILERFSAQQFPDLHSELNLSSLELGDSALYFCASSVGDITYEQYFGPGTRLTVT.